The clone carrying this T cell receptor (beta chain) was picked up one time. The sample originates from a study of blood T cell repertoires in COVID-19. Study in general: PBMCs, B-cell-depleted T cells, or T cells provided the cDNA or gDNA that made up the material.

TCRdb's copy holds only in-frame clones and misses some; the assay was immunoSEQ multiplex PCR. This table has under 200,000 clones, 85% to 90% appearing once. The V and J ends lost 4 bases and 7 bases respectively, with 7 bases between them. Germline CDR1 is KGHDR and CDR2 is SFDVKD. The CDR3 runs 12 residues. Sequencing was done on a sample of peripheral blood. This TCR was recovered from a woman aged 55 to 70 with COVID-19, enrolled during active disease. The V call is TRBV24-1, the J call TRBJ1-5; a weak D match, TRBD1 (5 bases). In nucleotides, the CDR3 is TGTGCCACCAGTGAAGGGGTCCAGCCCCAGCATTTT. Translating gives CATSEGVQPQHF.